This T cell receptor (beta chain) originates from a study of blood T cell repertoires in COVID-19 (dated by TCRdb to about 2020). Describing the broader study: Samples from collaborators originated in the United States, Italy and Spain and spanned both the acute and convalescent phases of COVID-19. The repertoires were released in a freely available public database meant as a resource for research on the immune response to SARS-CoV-2. Samples came from the ongoing ImmuneRACE study (first 160 participants) plus 1,254 subjects from 6 global collaborators. The prospective study material was composed of cDNA or gDNA derived from T cells, B-cell-depleted T cells, or PBMCs. A de-identified subject ID, COVID-19 status, age in years and sex were almost always included in the sample metadata. Subjects who had been exposed to COVID-19, were actively infected with it, or had recovered from it provided the deeply sampled blood TCRbeta repertoires that made up the dataset. Where available, HLA class I and class II types were obtained from metadata supplied by the sample provider rather than from assay-based typing. What the work shows at the level of the full study, not this receptor alone: How much clinical and demographic metadata was included differed by source and by participant, and the metadata was provided uncurated.

CDR1 and CDR2 are read off the germline V gene (reference sequence) as SGHKS and YYEKEE. The CDR3 holds 14 amino acids from the cysteine to the phenylalanine. The CDR3 DNA has 42 bases and is translated from base 1. Trimming at the junction amounts to 3 bases on V and 7 bases on J, and the germline ends lie 16 bases apart. The immunoSEQ Assay, a bias-controlled multiplex PCR, was used to amplify TCRbeta CDR3 regions from genomic DNA. The published analysis was carried out like this. Within the assay, amplification of reference gene primers was used to estimate how many nucleated cells each sample contained. To quantify the absolute abundance of each unique TCRbeta CDR3 rearrangement, sequence reads were collapsed and filtered. For each sample, productive Simpson clonality was calculated as the square root of Simpson's diversity index over productive rearrangements. TCRdb carries this immuneACCESS record with in-frame sequences only. Its versions omit some clonotypes, under half of them owing to an unresolved V gene in the studies checked, with the rest unexplained. That table is the source of V, J and clone size, and D and trimming were worked out from the DNA. The sample yields under 200,000 clones; 80% were counted once. The ten largest clonotypes hold approximately 3% of the sample.

Participants in the prospective study were aged about 18 to 89 years, lived in approximately 26 United States geographic areas, and enrolled through a virtual design. In the prospective study, participants were assigned to cohorts based on the clinical history participants reported in a screening survey and a study questionnaire. Recovered participants in ImmuneRACE Cohort 3 were defined as having two consecutive negative NP/OP PCR tests, clearance from a healthcare professional, or resolution of symptoms. Each participant in the prospective study had whole blood, serum and a nasopharyngeal or oropharyngeal swab collected by mobile phlebotomists. Additional blood draws and questionnaires over an approximately 2-month period could optionally be provided by prospective study participants. Blood samples from the prospective study were shipped frozen or at room temperature prior to DNA extraction.

On this clone: Its antigen target is currently unknown. Base-call qualities are not available, and no considerably larger clone is one nucleotide away.

The V and J genes are TRBV5-5 and TRBJ1-1; the D gene is perhaps TRBD1, from 5 matching bases. The sample comprised PBMCs or T cells enriched from blood (not recorded which). This receptor was obtained from a woman aged 60-75 years who had recovered from COVID-19. The DNA sequence follows: TGTGCCAGCAGCTGGGGCGGCAGGGATGATGAAGCTTTCTTT. This is translated as CASSWGGRDDEAFF.